This TCR beta chain originates from a study of T cell changes during pregnancy in multiple sclerosis. Profiling relied on immunoSEQ multiplex PCR, and the TCRdb table lists in-frame clones only, not all of them. Among about 57,000 clones listed, approximately 90% were seen once. CDR1 is LNHDA, CDR2 SQIVND, per germline (reference sequence). The CDR3 length is 14 residues. V trimming: 5 bases; J trimming: 6 bases; junction bases outside the gene matches: 4. V is TRBV19 and J is TRBJ2-1; TRBD2 aligns across 10 bases. This receptor was obtained from a female donor in good health, enrolled as a control in a pregnancy study. This sample comprised peripheral blood, obtained in the first trimester of pregnancy. The CDR3 nucleotides are TGTGCCAGTAGTTCTAGCGGGAGCTTCAATGAGCAGTTCTTC. It yields the protein CASSSSGSFNEQFF.